A single TCR beta chain is shown here with its context. Its matching antigen is unknown. The data were obtained in a study of shared clonotypes between healthy human individuals. Study background: Per donor, CD8 memory used one plate, CD8 naive used two, CD4 memory used three and CD4 naive used three.

Running of the assay took place at deep level. Per the original data handling: For the immunoSEQ data, sequences were junction-only without quality scores, so filtering differed. TCRdb keeps only in-frame clones here, not all; method: immunoSEQ multiplex PCR. V and J calls plus clone size are reproduced from that table; the DNA served to infer D and trimming. The table shows over a million clones, with under 99% occurring only once. V was clipped by 4 bases and J by 5 bases; unmatched bases: 6. The CDR3 totals 16 residues. Germline V gene lookup returns CDR1 SGHAT and CDR2 FQNNGV. Findings of the study overall: Sequencing depth was expected to influence donor clonotype sharing.

The receptor was isolated from a man aged 30 to 45 in good health. This chain links TRBV11-2 with TRBJ2-3, with 13 bases that match TRBD2. Sample: naive CD4+ T cells sorted from blood. The subset is: CD45RA+ positively selected. The CDR3: CASSSTSGRAGDTQYF. In DNA, the CDR3 is TGTGCCAGCAGCTCAACTAGCGGGAGGGCTGGAGATACGCAGTATTTT.